These 12 T cell receptor beta chains were all obtained from the same sample, sequenced in a study of blood T cell repertoires in COVID-19. The assay was immunoSEQ multiplex PCR, and TCRdb's table has in-frame clones only and misses some. In the table there are about 81,000 clones, around 89% of which are singletons. Sequencing input: peripheral blood. The receptors here all came from a man between 65 and 85 years old with active or convalescent COVID-19.

CDR3 bases: TGTGCCAGCAGCTCATACAGGGGGCCCAACTACGAGCAGTACTTC. Protein product: CASSSYRGPNYEQYF. V and J are TRBV11-1 and TRBJ2-7; 9 nucleotides align to TRBD1. With V trimmed by 4 bases and J by 3 bases, 7 bases remained unmatched. The CDR3 is 15 amino acids. CDR1 and CDR2 from the germline V gene are SGHAT and FQDESV (reference sequence).

The chain has TRBV2 and TRBJ1-3; D is ambiguous. Germline V gives CDR1 SNHLY, CDR2 FYNNEI. The CDR3 consists of 16 residues. V was cut by 7 bases and J by 4 bases, with 20 bases left in between. CDR3 amino acids: CASNPLRPGSGNTIYF. The DNA of the CDR3 is TGTGCCAGCAATCCCTTGCGCCCTGGTTCCGGAAACACCATATATTTT.

The V and J genes are TRBV9 and TRBJ1-1; a possible D gene is TRBD1 (6 bases). This CDR3 has 14 residues. V shed 2 bases and J shed 6 bases, with 14 bases lying between them. CDR1 and CDR2 from the germline V gene are SGDLS and YYNGEE. In DNA, the CDR3 is TGTGCCAGCAGCGTTGGAGGACAGTACGCTGAAGCTTTCTTT. Translation gives CASSVGGQYAEAFF.

The J gene is TRBJ1-1, the V gene TRBV4-1; unclear D gene. Germline CDR1 is MGHRA and CDR2 is YSYEKL. The CDR3 is 14 amino acids. V was shortened by 3 bases and J by 0 bases, with 8 bases between the two germline ends. CDR3 nucleotide sequence: TGCGCCAGCAGCCAGTGGGCTATGAACACTGAAGCTTTCTTT. Translating gives CASSQWAMNTEAFF.

The chain couples TRBV18 to TRBJ2-3; no reliable D call. CDR1 KGHSH and CDR2 LQKENI come from the germline V gene. The CDR3 is 14 amino acids. The V end was cut by 3 bases, the J end by 2 bases, with 9 bases between. The DNA for the CDR3 is TGTGCCAGCTCACCGGTAGCATCCACAGATACGCAGTATTTT. Amino acid sequence: CASSPVASTDTQYF.

J is TRBJ2-7 and V is TRBV5-5; a weak D match, TRBD2 (6 bases). The V gene lost 4 bases and the J gene lost 3 bases, with 14 bases spanning the gap. Germline CDR1 is SGHKS and CDR2 is YYEKEE (reference sequence). The CDR3 runs to 14 residues. CDR3 nucleotide sequence: TGTGCCAGCAGCCAGCAGGGAGGCGGCTACGAGCAGTACTTC. Translating it yields CASSQQGGGYEQYF.

This chain links TRBV6-5 with TRBJ2-7; D is unclear. Germline V CDR1 and CDR2: MNHEY, SVGAGI. Deletions cut 2 bases from V and 7 bases from J, with 12 bases between. The CDR3 sequence is 13 residues long. In DNA form, the CDR3 reads TGTGCCAGCAGTTACGATAGGAGCCGGGAGCAGTACTTC. Translated, it gives CASSYDRSREQYF.

The chain couples TRBV12-3 or TRBV12-4 to TRBJ1-5; no clear D gene. Trimming pared 8 bases from V and 5 bases from J, leaving 13 bases between. This CDR3 spans 13 amino acids. The CDR3 sequence: CASALEEDQPQHF. CDR3 bases: TGTGCCAGCGCACTCGAGGAGGATCAGCCCCAGCATTTT.

V is TRBV6-2 or TRBV6-3 and J is TRBJ2-7; the match to TRBD1 covers 10 bases. Germline CDR1 MNHEY, CDR2 SVGEGT. This CDR3 comprises 14 residues. Trimming cost V 4 bases and J 4 bases; bases outside gene matches: 4. In DNA, the CDR3 is TGTGCCAGCAGTTCCCGGGACAGGGGATACGAGCAGTACTTC. Its protein product is CASSSRDRGYEQYF.

The count of this clone is one. The J gene is TRBJ2-7, the V gene TRBV11-3, with no clear D. CDR3 length: 13 residues. The germline V gene has CDR1 SGHNT and CDR2 YENEEA. V gave up 5 bases and J gave up 6 bases, with 14 bases separating them. The CDR3 loop is CASSLRARGEQYF. For the CDR3, the DNA is TGTGCCAGCAGCCTCCGTGCACGCGGCGAGCAGTACTTC.

This chain links TRBV6-1 with TRBJ2-7; possibly TRBD2 for D (7 bases). Germline CDR1 reads MNHNS; CDR2 reads SASEGT. V was shortened by 3 bases and J by 2 bases, with 11 bases between the two germline ends. This CDR3 comprises 14 residues. The DNA for the CDR3 is TGTGCCAGCAGTGACGGGGGGCCGGCCTACGAGCAGTACTTC. Its translation: CASSDGGPAYEQYF.

The chain joins TRBV19 to TRBJ2-2; D is perhaps TRBD1 (5 bases). Germline V gene lookup returns CDR1 LNHDA and CDR2 SQIVND (reference sequence). The germline V and J ends were trimmed by 5 bases and 7 bases, with 23 bases remaining between them. The CDR3 is 17 residues long. The CDR3 spells CASSARVTSLLGGELFF. The CDR3 DNA follows: TGTGCCAGTAGTGCCAGGGTGACGTCTCTTCTCGGCGGGGAGCTGTTTTTT.